Sequencing of this T cell receptor (beta chain) was carried out in a study of PD-1 blockade in classical Hodgkin lymphoma (dated by TCRdb to 2019 to 2021). Broadly, across the study: Nivolumab dosing was 3 mg/kg intravenously every 2 weeks, continuing until either disease progression or unacceptable toxicity. To define a peripheral blood immune signature of response to PD-1 blockade in classical Hodgkin lymphoma, the study combined TCR beta sequencing with CyTOF. Summary of the overall study and its limitations: CD4+ but not CD8+ TCR diversity rose significantly by C4D1 (p=0.0027 vs p=0.16), most apparent in complete responders (p=0.02). Trial patients with a complete response had baseline diversity similar to that of newly diagnosed patients, while partial responders and progressors had significantly lower diversity. The study was limited to a single clinical trial cohort, and causes of repertoire differences, possibly disease activity or prior therapy, remained undefined. Lower diversity was seen in patients whose nivolumab began less than 1 year after ASCT, and these patients were left out of later analyses so that immune reconstitution would not confound the results. Baseline TCR diversity was reported to be lower in newly diagnosed patients than in healthy donors, and even lower in relapsed/refractory patients.

There are 16 amino acids in the CDR3, from cysteine to phenylalanine inclusive. The DNA shown is the 48-base CDR3, in frame from base 1. V loses 1 base of germline sequence and J loses 0 bases, and the interval between the two ends is 10 bases. CDR1 and CDR2, looked up from the germline V gene (reference sequence), are SEHNR and FQNEAQ. The Qiagen DNeasy kit was used to extract genomic DNA both from unsorted PBMCs and from the negatively selected CD4+ and CD8+ fractions. Amplification of TCR beta CDR3 regions was done by immunoSEQ multiplex PCR with primers that anneal to V and J segments. A synthetic immune receptor repertoire was used to minimize amplification bias, and any residual bias was removed computationally once sequencing was done. The paper's processing steps were these. Custom Python scripts were used to quantify repertoire diversity as the Shannon entropy index. Unsorted, CD4+ and CD8+ repertoires were analyzed separately, except for combined analyses in which CD4+ and CD8+ sequences were merged in silico. Clonal expansion was defined as a frequency increase of at least 2-fold after treatment compared with C1D1, and clones undetected at baseline were assigned a pseudocount of 0.5. Singleton clones were defined as clones with 0 or 1 copy at C1D1, and non-singleton clones were defined as clones with 2 or more copies. Clones expanded in unsorted samples were annotated as CD4+, CD8+ or unknown by matching protein sequences in sorted samples from the same patient. Diversity changes from C1D1 to C4D1 were tested in paired samples using Wilcoxon tests. TCRdb obtained this table from immuneACCESS and retained in-frame rearrangements with V and J assigned. These tables miss some clones; where compared with another copy, unresolved V genes account for less than half of the shortfall, and the remainder is unexplained. Clonal size and the V and J genes are those of that table, whereas D and trimming came from the DNA. This sample lists about 40,000 clones; over 70% were detected once. The ten largest clones capture roughly 9% of the sample.

Details on this clone: Its specific antigen is unknown. Per-nucleotide qualities are absent, and no much larger clonotype sits a single base away.

This sample's time point label indicates: cycle 1 day 1 (C1D1), immediately before nivolumab initiation. Every trial patient had relapsed after autologous stem cell transplantation, and cohorts A, B and C differed in prior brentuximab vedotin exposure. A total of roughly 60 patients with relapsed/refractory classical Hodgkin lymphoma made up the trial cohort, and each patient's best overall response was complete response, partial response or progressive disease. In the multi-cohort phase II CheckMate 205 trial, trial patients received single-agent nivolumab. Best overall response was determined by an independent review committee according to the 2007 International Working Group response criteria. Trial PBMCs were obtained immediately prior to nivolumab initiation (C1D1) and on therapy at cycle 2 day 1 and cycle 4 day 1. Peripheral blood was collected in 8 mL Vacutainer Cell Preparation Tubes, from which PBMCs were isolated by centrifugation and then cryopreserved.

The TCR was taken from a human donor with classical Hodgkin lymphoma. Here the sequenced sample was peripheral blood mononuclear cells (PBMCs), taken at baseline. The sequence joins TRBV7-9 to TRBJ2-4; the D segment cannot be called with confidence. This receptor carries the CDR3 CASSLEWTLAKNIQYF. The nucleotide sequence is given as TGTGCCAGCAGCTTAGAGTGGACCCTAGCCAAAAACATTCAGTACTTC.